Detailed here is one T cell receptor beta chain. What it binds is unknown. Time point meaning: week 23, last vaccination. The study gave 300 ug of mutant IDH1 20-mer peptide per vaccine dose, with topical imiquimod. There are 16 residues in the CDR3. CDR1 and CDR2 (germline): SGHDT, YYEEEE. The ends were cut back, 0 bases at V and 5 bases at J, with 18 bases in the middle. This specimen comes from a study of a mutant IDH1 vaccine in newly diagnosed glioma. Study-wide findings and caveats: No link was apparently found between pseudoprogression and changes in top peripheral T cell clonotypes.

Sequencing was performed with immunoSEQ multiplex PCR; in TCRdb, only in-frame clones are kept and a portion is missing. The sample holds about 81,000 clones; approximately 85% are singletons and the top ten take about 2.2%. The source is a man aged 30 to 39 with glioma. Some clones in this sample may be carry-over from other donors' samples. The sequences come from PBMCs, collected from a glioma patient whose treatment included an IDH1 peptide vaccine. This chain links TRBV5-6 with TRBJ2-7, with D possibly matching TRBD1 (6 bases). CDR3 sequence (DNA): TGTGCCAGCAGCTTGGGAGACAGGTCCTGGACCCACGAGCAGTACTTC. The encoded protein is CASSLGDRSWTHEQYF.